Listed here are 8 T cell receptor beta chains from one sample, sequenced in a study of CD8 T cells in ankylosing spondylitis. MiXCR was run by TCRdb on the 5' RACE reads, yielding one entry per CDR3 protein. Of 150,000 or so distinct CDR3 sequences listed, around 10% are singletons. The sequenced material came from blood, either unsorted or a sorted T cell fraction (not recorded which). The receptors originated from a male donor with ankylosing spondylitis or in good health (not recorded which).

This clonotype was recorded at least ten times. V is TRBV2 and J is TRBJ1-4, with 7 bases lining up with TRBD1. This CDR3 is 15 amino acids long. Germline CDR1 is SNHLY and CDR2 is FYNNEI. After removal of 7 bases from V and 8 bases from J, the junction contained 13 bases not matched to a gene. DNA for the CDR3: TGTGCCAGCATACATAGGACAGGCCCGGGAGAAAAACTGTTTTTT. Translation gives CASIHRTGPGEKLFF.

This clonotype has a count of ten or more. The V call is TRBV5-1, the J call TRBJ2-1; 11 bases match TRBD2. Germline CDR1 is SGHRS and CDR2 is YFSETQ. V lost 4 bases to trimming and J lost 4 bases; unmatched junction nucleotides: 4. This CDR3 is built from 15 residues. CDR3 bases: TGCGCCAGCAGCCCTCGACTAGCGGGGTACAATGAGCAGTTCTTC. Protein: CASSPRLAGYNEQFF.

A remark on this clonotype: A clone one base away is much larger, so this may be a read error. The V call is TRBV5-1, the J call TRBJ2-1, with unresolved D. Germline-derived CDR1 and CDR2 are SGHRS and YFSETQ. Deletions cut 2 bases from V and 8 bases from J, with 17 bases between. The CDR3 loop spans 15 amino acids. CDR3 protein: CASSFRSERSDEQFF. CDR3 DNA: TGCGCCAGCAGCTTTCGGTCCGAAAGGAGTGATGAGCAGTTCTTC.

This clonotype was counted many times. This rearrangement joins TRBV9 to TRBJ2-2; 9 bases are a match to TRBD1. In germline, CDR1 is SGDLS, CDR2 YYNGEE. This CDR3 spans 15 amino acids. V was pared by 3 bases and J by 7 bases, with 7 bases of the junction left unmatched. The CDR3 sequence is CASSAEQGAGGELFF. The DNA for the CDR3 is TGTGCCAGCAGCGCAGAACAGGGGGCAGGCGGGGAGCTGTTTTTT.

This clonotype was observed at least ten times. This chain connects TRBV4-3 to TRBJ2-7; D is perhaps TRBD1 (6 bases). Germline values: CDR1 LGHNA, CDR2 YSLEER. The CDR3 is 15 amino acids. V lost 2 bases and J lost 0, with 11 bases in between. The DNA of the CDR3 is TGCGCCAGCAGCCAATCCTGGGACAACTCCTACGAGCAGTACTTC. Translation: CASSQSWDNSYEQYF.

Ten or more counts support this clonotype. This chain uses TRBV5-1 with TRBJ2-1; a weak D match, TRBD1 (6 bases). In germline, CDR1 is SGHRS, CDR2 YFSETQ. The V and J ends lost 2 bases and 9 bases respectively, with 12 bases between them. The CDR3 spans 13 residues. The CDR3 sequence: CASSLQGNGEQFF. The CDR3 region has the DNA TGCGCCAGCAGCTTACAGGGTAACGGTGAGCAGTTCTTC.

In this sample, this clonotype turned up many times. The chain recombines TRBV3-1 with TRBJ1-2, with D tentatively TRBD1 (5 bases). Germline assignment: CDR1 LGHDT and CDR2 YNNKEL (reference sequence). The CDR3 totals 17 residues. Trimming removed 4 bases from V and 4 bases from J, with 22 bases in between. CDR3 residues: CASSPRVVRDRVYGYTF. The DNA of the CDR3 is TGTGCCAGCAGCCCTCGGGTGGTCCGGGACCGAGTCTATGGCTACACCTTC.

This clonotype has more than one count but fewer than ten. The chain joins TRBV5-1 to TRBJ2-5; 7 bases line up with TRBD2. Per the germline V gene, CDR1 is SGHRS and CDR2 is YFSETQ. V trimming: 0 bases; J trimming: 4 bases; junction bases outside the gene matches: 6. The CDR3 has 15 residues. This CDR3 reads CASSLGGSVGETQYF. The CDR3 DNA reads as TGCGCCAGCAGCTTGGGCGGGAGTGTCGGAGAGACCCAGTACTTC. The full variable domain, its missing parts supplied by reference TRBV5-1 and TRBJ2-5, is KAGVTQTPRYLIKTRGQQVTLSCSPISGHRSVSWYQQTPGQGLQFLFEYFSETQRNKGNFPGRFSGRQFSNSRSEMNVSTLELGDSALYLCASSLGGSVGETQYFGPGTRLLVL.